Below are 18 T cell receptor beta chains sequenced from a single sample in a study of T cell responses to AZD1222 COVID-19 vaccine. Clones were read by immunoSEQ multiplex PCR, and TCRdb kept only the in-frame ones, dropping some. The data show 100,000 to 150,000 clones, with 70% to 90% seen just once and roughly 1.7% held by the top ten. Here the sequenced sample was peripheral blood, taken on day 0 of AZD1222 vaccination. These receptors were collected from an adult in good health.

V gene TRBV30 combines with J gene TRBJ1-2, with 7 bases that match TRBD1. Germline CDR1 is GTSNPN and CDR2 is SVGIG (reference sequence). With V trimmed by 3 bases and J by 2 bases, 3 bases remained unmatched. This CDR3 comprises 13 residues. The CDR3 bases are TGTGCCTGGAGCGAGACAGGGAACTATGGCTACACCTTC. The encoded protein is CAWSETGNYGYTF.

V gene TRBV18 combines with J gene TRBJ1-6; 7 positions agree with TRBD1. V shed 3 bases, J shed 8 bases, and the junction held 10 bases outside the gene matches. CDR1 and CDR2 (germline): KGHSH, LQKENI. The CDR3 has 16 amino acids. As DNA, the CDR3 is TGTGCCAGCTCACCCGACAGGGCCCGAGGGGATTCACCCCTCCACTTT. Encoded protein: CASSPDRARGDSPLHF.

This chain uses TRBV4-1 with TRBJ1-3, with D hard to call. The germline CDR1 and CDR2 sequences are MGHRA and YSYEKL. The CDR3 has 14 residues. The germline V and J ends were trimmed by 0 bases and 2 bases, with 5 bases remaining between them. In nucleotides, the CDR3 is TGCGCCAGCAGCCAAGAGAGCGCTGGAAACACCATATATTTT. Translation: CASSQESAGNTIYF.

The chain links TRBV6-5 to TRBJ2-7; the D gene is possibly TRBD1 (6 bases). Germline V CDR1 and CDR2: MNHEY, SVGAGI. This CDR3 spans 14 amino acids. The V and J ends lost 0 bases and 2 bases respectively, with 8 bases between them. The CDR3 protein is CASSYSTGTYEQYF. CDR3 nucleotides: TGTGCCAGCAGTTACTCCACAGGGACCTACGAGCAGTACTTC.

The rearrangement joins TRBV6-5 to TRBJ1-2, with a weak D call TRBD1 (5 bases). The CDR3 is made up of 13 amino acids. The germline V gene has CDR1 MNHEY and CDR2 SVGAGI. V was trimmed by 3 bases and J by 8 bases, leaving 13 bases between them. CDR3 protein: CASSYDSSRGYTF. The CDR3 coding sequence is TGTGCCAGCAGTTATGACAGCTCTAGGGGCTACACCTTC.

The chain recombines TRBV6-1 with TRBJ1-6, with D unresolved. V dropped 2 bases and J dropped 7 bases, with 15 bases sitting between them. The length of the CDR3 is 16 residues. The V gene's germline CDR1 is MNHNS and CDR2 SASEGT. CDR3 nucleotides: TGTGCCAGCAGTGAATATGGGAAAATGGGGAATTCACCCCTCCACTTT. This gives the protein CASSEYGKMGNSPLHF.

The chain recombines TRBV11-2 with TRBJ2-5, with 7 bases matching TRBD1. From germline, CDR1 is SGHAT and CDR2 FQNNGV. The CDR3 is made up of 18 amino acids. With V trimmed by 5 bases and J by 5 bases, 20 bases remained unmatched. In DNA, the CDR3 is TGTGCCAGCAGCCCACGTTCTATTAAACAGGGGTTTGATGAGACCCAGTACTTC. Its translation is CASSPRSIKQGFDETQYF.

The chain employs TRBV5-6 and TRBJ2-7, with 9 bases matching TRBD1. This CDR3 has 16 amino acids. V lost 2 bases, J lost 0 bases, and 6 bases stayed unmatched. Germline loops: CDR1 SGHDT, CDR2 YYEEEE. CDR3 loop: CASSFGTGRASYEQYF. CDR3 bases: TGTGCCAGCAGCTTCGGGACAGGGAGGGCCTCCTACGAGCAGTACTTC.

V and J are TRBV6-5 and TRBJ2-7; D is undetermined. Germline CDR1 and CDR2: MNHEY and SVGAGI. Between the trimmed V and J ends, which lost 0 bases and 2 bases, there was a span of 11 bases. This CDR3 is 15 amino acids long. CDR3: CASSYSTNPTYEQYF. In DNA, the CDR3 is TGTGCCAGCAGTTACTCGACAAACCCTACCTACGAGCAGTACTTC.

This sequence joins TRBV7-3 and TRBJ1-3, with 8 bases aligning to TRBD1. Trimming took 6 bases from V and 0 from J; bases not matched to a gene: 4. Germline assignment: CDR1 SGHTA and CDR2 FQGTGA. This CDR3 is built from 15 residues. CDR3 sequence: CASSFTGGSGNTIYF. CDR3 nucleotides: TGTGCCAGCAGTTTTACAGGGGGCTCTGGAAACACCATATATTTT. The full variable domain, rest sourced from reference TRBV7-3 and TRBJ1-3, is GAGVSQTPSNKVTEKGKYVELRCDPISGHTALYWYRQSLGQGPEFLIYFQGTGAADDSGLPNDRFFAVRPEGSVSTLKIQRTERGDSAVYLCASSFTGGSGNTIYFGEGSWLTVV.

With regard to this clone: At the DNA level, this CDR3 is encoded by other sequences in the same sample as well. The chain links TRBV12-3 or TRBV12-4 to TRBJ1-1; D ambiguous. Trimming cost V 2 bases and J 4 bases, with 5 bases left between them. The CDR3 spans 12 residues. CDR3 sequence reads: CASSLYPTEAFF. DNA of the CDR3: TGTGCCAGCAGTTTATATCCCACTGAAGCTTTCTTT.

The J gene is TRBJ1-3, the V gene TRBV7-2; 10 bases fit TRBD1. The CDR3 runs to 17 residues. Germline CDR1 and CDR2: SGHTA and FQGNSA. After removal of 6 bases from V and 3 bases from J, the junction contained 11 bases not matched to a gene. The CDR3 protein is CASSSIDRGLSGNTIYF. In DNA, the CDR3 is TGTGCCAGCAGTTCAATAGACAGGGGGCTGAGTGGAAACACCATATATTTT.

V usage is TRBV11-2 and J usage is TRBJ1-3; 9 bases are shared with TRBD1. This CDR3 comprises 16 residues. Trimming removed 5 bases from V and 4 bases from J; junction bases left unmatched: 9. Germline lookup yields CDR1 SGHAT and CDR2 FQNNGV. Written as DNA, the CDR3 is TGTGCCAGCAGCCCACCCGGGACAGGGAAGGGAAACACCATATATTTT. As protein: CASSPPGTGKGNTIYF.

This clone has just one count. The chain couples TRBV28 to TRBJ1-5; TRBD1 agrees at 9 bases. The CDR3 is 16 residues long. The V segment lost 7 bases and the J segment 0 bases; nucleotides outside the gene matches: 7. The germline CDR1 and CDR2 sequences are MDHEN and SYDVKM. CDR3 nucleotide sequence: TGTGCCAGCATGACAGGGGGTCCTATTAGCAATCAGCCCCAGCATTTT. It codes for CASMTGGPISNQPQHF.

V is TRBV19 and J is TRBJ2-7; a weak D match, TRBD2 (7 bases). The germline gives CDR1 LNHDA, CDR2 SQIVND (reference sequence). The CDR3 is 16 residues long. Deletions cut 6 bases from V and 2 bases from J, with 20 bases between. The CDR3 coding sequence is TGTGCCAGTAGATTGGCGGTGGGGGGGCCTCCCTACGAGCAGTACTTC. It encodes CASRLAVGGPPYEQYF.

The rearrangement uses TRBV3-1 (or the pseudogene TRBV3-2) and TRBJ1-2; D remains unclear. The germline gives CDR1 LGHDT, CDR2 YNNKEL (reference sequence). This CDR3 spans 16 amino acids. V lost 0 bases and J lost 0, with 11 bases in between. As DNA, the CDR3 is TGTGCCAGCAGCCAAGATCTCACAGCAACTAACTATGGCTACACCTTC. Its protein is CASSQDLTATNYGYTF.

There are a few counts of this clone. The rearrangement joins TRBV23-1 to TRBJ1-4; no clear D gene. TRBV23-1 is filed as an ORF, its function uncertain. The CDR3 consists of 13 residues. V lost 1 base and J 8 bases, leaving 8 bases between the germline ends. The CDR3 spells CASSQWGGEKLFF. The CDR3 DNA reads TGCGCCAGCAGTCAATGGGGTGGCGAAAAACTGTTTTTT.

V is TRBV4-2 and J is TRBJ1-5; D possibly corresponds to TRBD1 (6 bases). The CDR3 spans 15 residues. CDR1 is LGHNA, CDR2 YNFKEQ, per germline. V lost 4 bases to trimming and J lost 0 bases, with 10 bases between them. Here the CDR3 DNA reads TGTGCCAGCAGCCCCGGACAGTTTAGCAATCAGCCCCAGCATTTT. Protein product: CASSPGQFSNQPQHF.